This T cell receptor beta chain was found in a study of blood T cell repertoires in COVID-19. Overall study: Specimens from acute and convalescent COVID-19 originated in the United States, Italy and Spain. Sources were T cells, B-cell-depleted T cells, or PBMCs; the material itself was cDNA or gDNA.

TCRdb's copy holds only in-frame clones and misses some; the assay was immunoSEQ multiplex PCR. Among some 110,000 clones listed, 87% were seen once. The sample was peripheral blood. The TCR originated in a human donor in a cohort sampled during active COVID-19.

CDR3 DNA: TGTGCCGGCACATGGGGAGGGGCCGGGGAGCTGTTTTTT. Translation gives CAGTWGGAGELFF. The rearrangement joins TRBV6-5 to TRBJ2-2; TRBD2 aligns across 7 bases. The CDR3 totals 13 residues. Germline assignment: CDR1 MNHEY and CDR2 SVGAGI. Unmatched junction bases numbered 9, after V lost 11 bases and J lost 6 bases.